The 7 T cell receptor beta chains listed next were all sequenced from one sample in a study of T cells expressing NK-cell markers. From the 5' RACE reads, TCRdb lists one entry per CDR3 protein and no DNA. This listing includes over 150,000 distinct CDR3 sequences. The sequenced material came from blood T cells: a sorted CD56 or NKG2C T cell subset, CD4+ or CD8+ T cells, or bulk PBMC T cells (not recorded which). The receptors were gathered from a man between 18 and 69 years old in good health.

V and J are TRBV28 and TRBJ1-1; checking the TCRdb D call of TRBD1 is not possible without DNA. Germline V gene sequence: CDR1 MDHEN, CDR2 SYDVKM. This CDR3 spans 13 amino acids. This CDR3 reads CASSLGDPTEAFF.

V is TRBV6-1 and J is TRBJ2-3; TCRdb's assignment of TRBD2 cannot be checked, as there is no DNA. There are 15 residues in the CDR3. Germline CDR1 is MNHNS and CDR2 is SASEGT. Here the CDR3 reads CASSRSGGNSDTQYF.

This CDR3 reads CASSRELVDTGELFF. The chain is built from TRBV7-9 and TRBJ2-2. CDR1 is SEHNR and CDR2 is FQNEAQ in the germline V gene (reference sequence). CDR3 length: 15 amino acids.

This rearrangement joins TRBV25-1 to TRBJ1-6. Germline V lookup: CDR1 MGHDK, CDR2 SYGVNS. The CDR3 runs to 16 residues. The CDR3 sequence: CASESDPSSYNSPLHF.

J is TRBJ2-7 and V is TRBV20-1; checking the TCRdb D call of TRBD1 is not possible without DNA. Germline V gene sequence: CDR1 DFQATT, CDR2 SNEGSKA (reference sequence). The CDR3 has 13 residues. The CDR3 sequence: CSASGTGGFEQYF.

V usage is TRBV29-1 and J usage is TRBJ2-5. This CDR3 region has 15 residues. Germline loops: CDR1 SQVTM, CDR2 ANQGSEA. CDR3 in amino acids: CSVEVGADYQETQYF. Drawing the rest from reference TRBV29-1 and TRBJ2-5, the complete variable domain is SAVISQKPSRDICQRGTSLTIQCQVDSQVTMMFWYRQQPGQSLTLIATANQGSEATYESGFVIDKFPISRPNLTFSTLTVSNMSPEDSSIYLCSVEVGADYQETQYFGPGTRLLVL.

The genes are TRBV5-1 and TRBJ2-1; as DNA is missing, the TRBD2 call by TCRdb cannot be tested. The CDR3 extends over 19 amino acids. The V gene's germline CDR1 is SGHRS and CDR2 YFSETQ. CDR3 region: CASSLESGLIRYSYNEQFF.